This TCR beta chain appears in the sequencing data of a study of technical replicates of blood from several donors (TCRdb year 2017). Libraries came from the immunoSEQ multiplex PCR assay. Drawn from immuneACCESS, this table holds only the in-frame rearrangements with V and J called that TCRdb kept. Clones are partly lost; checked studies trace under half to an unresolved V gene and leave the rest unexplained. Counted in this sample were roughly 100,000 clones; 90% to 96% of them appeared once. Roughly 0.36% of the sample lies in the top ten. From its cysteine to its phenylalanine, the CDR3 spans 15 amino acids. Left in the record is the CDR3 DNA by itself, 45 bases read in frame from the first base. The germline V gene yields SGHTA for CDR1 and FQGTGA for CDR2. Cut back by 5 bases and 5 bases, the V and J ends lie 16 bases apart. On this clone itself: Its antigen is still unknown. Base qualities are not provided; no much larger clone lies one nucleotide away.

The sample comprised T cells isolated from PBMCs. In this chain, TRBV7-3 is recombined with TRBJ2-1; a tentative D match to TRBD2 spans 6 bases. This clonotype originated in a human donor in good health. The CDR3 sequence is CASSPYAGFDNEQFF. The DNA sequence follows: TGTGCCAGCAGCCCTTATGCGGGATTCGACAATGAGCAGTTCTTC.